Below, 28 T cell receptor beta chains from the same sample are listed, as sequenced in a study of T cells in Graves' hyperthyroidism and ophthalmopathy. Using RNA transcripts as the source, TCR beta CDR3 regions were amplified. The study used the HTBI primer set for a first-round RT-PCR of the TCR CDR3. TCRdb reprocessed the multiplex PCR reads via MiXCR and lists one record per CDR3 protein. The table lists about 350,000 distinct CDR3 sequences, more than 11% of them singletons. The sequencing input was blood. The receptors shown here come from a woman aged 30 to 39 with Graves' hyperthyroidism.

The rearrangement links TRBV30 to TRBJ2-2; 11 bases line up with TRBD2. Germline CDR1 is GTSNPN and CDR2 is SVGIG (reference sequence). The V and J ends lost 8 bases and 6 bases, in that order; junction bases with no gene match: 5. CDR3 size: 13 residues. CDR3 residues: CATASGRPGELFF. The CDR3 region has the DNA TGTGCCACGGCTAGCGGGAGGCCCGGGGAGCTGTTTTTT.

This chain uses TRBV12-3 or TRBV12-4 with TRBJ2-3; D is possibly TRBD2 (6 bases). The CDR3 spans 17 residues. The V and J ends lost 6 bases and 1 base respectively, with 20 bases between them. CDR3 sequence (DNA): TGTGCCAGCAGCCTAGGGCGTCTAGCGCTTGGCACAGATACGCAGTATTTT. Protein sequence: CASSLGRLALGTDTQYF.

The chain joins TRBV20-1 to TRBJ1-4; D perhaps matches TRBD1 (6 bases). V was pared by 6 bases and J by 0 bases, with 17 bases between. Germline-derived CDR1 and CDR2 are DFQATT and SNEGSKA (reference sequence). The length of the CDR3 is 16 residues. The CDR3 here is CSAPNRAEATNEKLFF. Here the CDR3 DNA reads TGCAGTGCGCCGAACAGGGCGGAAGCAACTAATGAAAAACTGTTTTTT.

The chain joins TRBV27 to TRBJ1-2; D is possibly TRBD1 (6 bases). The germline CDR1 and CDR2 sequences are MNHEY and SMNVEV (reference sequence). V lost 5 bases to trimming and J lost 9 bases, with 16 bases between them. The CDR3 has 13 amino acids. CDR3: CASSPGVPLSYTF. CDR3 DNA sequence: TGTGCCAGCAGTCCAGGGGTCCCCTTGAGCTACACCTTC.

This clonotype was counted at least ten times. This sequence joins TRBV6-1 and TRBJ2-1; D not certain. V was trimmed by 0 bases and J by 5 bases, leaving 20 bases between them. This CDR3 is built from 18 residues. CDR1 MNHNS and CDR2 SASEGT come from the germline V gene. The CDR3 is CASSEASTFRANDNEQFF. CDR3 bases: TGTGCCAGCAGTGAAGCTAGTACTTTTAGAGCTAACGACAATGAGCAGTTCTTC.

The chain carries TRBV10-2 and TRBJ1-6, with D possibly being TRBD1 (5 bases). From germline, CDR1 is WSHSY and CDR2 SAAADI. The germline V and J ends were trimmed by 5 bases and 8 bases, with 22 bases remaining between them. CDR3 length: 17 amino acids. The CDR3 here is CASSRVTGAPRDSPLHF. The CDR3 nucleotides read TGCGCCAGCAGTAGGGTCACGGGAGCACCCAGGGATTCACCCCTCCACTTT.

The rearrangement links TRBV7-3 to TRBJ2-5; the match to TRBD2 covers 7 bases. This CDR3 spans 15 amino acids. Trimming removed 5 bases from V and 4 bases from J; junction bases left unmatched: 10. Germline V gene data show CDR1 as SGHTA and CDR2 as FQGTGA. This chain's CDR3 is CASSLTSRRTETQYF. The CDR3 nucleotides are TGTGCCAGCAGCCTGACTAGCAGGAGAACAGAGACCCAGTACTTC.

This clonotype was counted a few times. This sequence joins TRBV28 and TRBJ1-1; TRBD1 might be the D (6 bases). Trimming took off 0 bases at V and 10 bases at J, with 9 bases between the two ends. The length of the CDR3 is 12 residues. Looked up from germline, CDR1 is MDHEN and CDR2 is SYDVKM. The CDR3: CASSLWGGAAFF. The CDR3 nucleotides are TGTGCCAGCAGTTTATGGGGGGGGGCAGCTTTCTTT. Full variable domain (remainder filled in from reference TRBV28 and TRBJ1-1): DVKVTQSSRYLVKRTGEKVFLECVQDMDHENMFWYRQDPGLGLRLIYFSYDVKMKEKGDIPEGYSVSREKKERFSLILESASTNQTSMYLCASSLWGGAAFFGQGTRLTVV.

This clonotype was seen only a few times. Mismatch with germline at one junction end may stem from a read error. V is TRBV28 and J is TRBJ2-1, with D maybe TRBD2 (5 bases). Germline CDR1 reads MDHEN; CDR2 reads SYDVKM. The CDR3 has 15 amino acids. Here the CDR3 reads CASGRPRISYNEQSF. The DNA for the CDR3 is TGTGCCAGCGGGAGACCGAGAATCTCCTACAATGAGCAGTCCTTC.

The V gene is TRBV15, the J gene TRBJ1-5; D is ambiguous. The CDR3 length is 14 residues. The germline V and J ends were trimmed by 5 bases and 3 bases, with 11 bases remaining between them. Germline V gives CDR1 LNHNV, CDR2 YYDKDF (reference sequence). CDR3 in DNA: TGTGCCACCAGCTCTTTTCAGCTCAATCAGCCCCAGCATTTT. This encodes CATSSFQLNQPQHF. The complete variable domain, with remaining parts taken from reference TRBV15 and TRBJ1-5, reads DAMVIQNPRYQVTQFGKPVTLSCSQTLNHNVMYWYQQKSSQAPKLLFHYYDKDFNNEADTPDNFQSRRPNTSFCFLDIRSPGLGDTAMYLCATSSFQLNQPQHFGDGTRLSIL.

In its sample, this clonotype was seen many times. J is TRBJ2-7 and V is TRBV20-1; 10 bases are shared with TRBD1. This CDR3 spans 13 amino acids. With V trimmed by 6 bases and J by 4 bases, 6 bases remained unmatched. Germline assignment: CDR1 DFQATT and CDR2 SNEGSKA (reference sequence). In DNA form, the CDR3 reads TGCAGTGCCTCGGACAGGGGGATATACGAGCAGTACTTC. Amino acid sequence: CSASDRGIYEQYF.

Ten or more counts support this clonotype. The rearrangement uses TRBV12-3 or TRBV12-4 and TRBJ2-7; 7 nucleotides agree with TRBD1. V shed 6 bases and J 3 bases; nucleotides not matched to a gene: 11. The CDR3 consists of 15 residues. Here the CDR3 reads CASSSIQGPVYEQYF. In DNA form, the CDR3 reads TGTGCCAGCAGCTCCATACAGGGGCCGGTCTACGAGCAGTACTTC.

A remark on this clonotype: A much larger clone sits a single nucleotide away, making a read error possible. The chain combines TRBV20-1 with TRBJ2-7; perhaps D is TRBD1 or TRBD2 (5 bases each). The CDR3 consists of 14 residues. The V gene's germline CDR1 is DFQATT and CDR2 SNEGSKA (reference sequence). V lost 3 bases and J 6 bases, leaving 18 bases between the germline ends. The CDR3 spells CSARWDRLSLEQYF. Here the CDR3 DNA reads TGCAGTGCTAGGTGGGACCGCCTATCTCTCGAGCAGTACTTC.

Many counts were recorded for this clonotype. This chain links TRBV28 with TRBJ1-5; 7 bases line up with TRBD1. CDR1 MDHEN and CDR2 SYDVKM come from the germline V gene. CDR3 length: 15 residues. V trimming: 4 bases; J trimming: 9 bases; junction bases outside the gene matches: 12. The CDR3 sequence is CASSSRGQPLSPQHF. DNA for the CDR3: TGTGCCAGCAGTTCCAGGGGACAGCCCCTCTCGCCCCAGCATTTT. The full variable domain, with the rest looked up from reference TRBV28 and TRBJ1-5, is DVKVTQSSRYLVKRTGEKVFLECVQDMDHENMFWYRQDPGLGLRLIYFSYDVKMKEKGDIPEGYSVSREKKERFSLILESASTNQTSMYLCASSSRGQPLSPQHFGDGTRLSIL.

This clonotype occurred a few times. The gene calls are TRBV7-2 and TRBJ2-7; D is possibly TRBD2 (6 bases). Germline V gene data show CDR1 as SGHTA and CDR2 as FQGNSA. The CDR3 extends over 15 amino acids. Trimming stripped 4 bases from V and 0 bases from J, with 13 bases between. This chain's CDR3 is CASSYAPGSSYEQYF. The CDR3 region has the DNA TGTGCCAGCAGCTACGCTCCCGGGAGCTCCTACGAGCAGTACTTC.

This clonotype was counted many times. The chain carries TRBV24-1 and TRBJ2-2; tentatively, D is TRBD2 (6 bases). This CDR3 has 16 amino acids. Trimming removed 3 bases at V and 2 bases at J, with 12 bases between. Germline V CDR1 and CDR2: KGHDR, SFDVKD. In DNA, the CDR3 is TGTGCCACCAGTGATGCCCGACTAGGTAACACCGGGGAGCTGTTTTTT. Its translation: CATSDARLGNTGELFF.

The chain is built from TRBV28 and TRBJ2-2; D might be TRBD2 (5 bases). This CDR3 comprises 15 residues. Looked up from germline, CDR1 is MDHEN and CDR2 is SYDVKM. The V end lost 8 bases, the J end lost 4 bases, and 17 bases lay between the germline ends. CDR3 in amino acids: CASWAPSSFTGELFF. The CDR3, as DNA: TGTGCCAGCTGGGCTCCTAGCAGCTTCACCGGGGAGCTGTTTTTT.

This clonotype was found many times. This chain joins TRBV27 and TRBJ1-5; D is ambiguous. Trimming cost V 4 bases and J 0 bases, with 19 bases left between them. CDR1 and CDR2 (germline): MNHEY, SMNVEV (reference sequence). The CDR3 is made up of 18 amino acids. CDR3 region: CASSSHQNRVYSNQPQHF. Here the CDR3 DNA reads TGTGCCAGCAGTTCACACCAAAACCGGGTTTATAGCAATCAGCCCCAGCATTTT.

This clonotype was observed a handful of times. This rearrangement joins TRBV6-6 to TRBJ1-5, with TRBD1 as a possible D gene (5 bases). The CDR3 covers 14 residues. V was trimmed by 2 bases and J by 3 bases, leaving 8 bases between them. Germline V CDR1 and CDR2: MNHNY, SVGAGI (reference sequence). The CDR3 here is CASSYGRANQPQHF. In nucleotides, the CDR3 is TGTGCCAGCAGTTACGGCAGGGCCAATCAGCCCCAGCATTTT.

This clonotype was picked up many times. CDR3 protein: CASGRDRGTDTQYF. CDR3 DNA: TGTGCCAGCGGAAGAGACAGGGGCACAGATACGCAGTATTTT. This chain joins TRBV6-2 or TRBV6-3 and TRBJ2-3; 7 nucleotides line up with TRBD1. The V segment lost 8 bases and the J segment 1 base; nucleotides outside the gene matches: 6. In germline, CDR1 is MNHEY, CDR2 SVGEGT. The CDR3 runs to 14 residues.

This clonotype was detected ten times or more. The gene calls are TRBV28 and TRBJ2-1; a possible D gene is TRBD2 (5 bases). Germline CDR1 MDHEN, CDR2 SYDVKM. V lost 3 bases to trimming and J lost 9 bases, with 15 bases between them. This CDR3 region has 14 residues. This CDR3 reads CASSFKATRGEQFF. The CDR3 region has the DNA TGTGCCAGCAGTTTCAAGGCCACTCGGGGTGAGCAGTTCTTC.

This clonotype has a count of ten or more. The rearrangement links TRBV11-2 to TRBJ1-5, with D possibly TRBD1 on 5 matching bases. V was pared by 2 bases and J by 7 bases, with 12 bases between. Germline-derived CDR1 and CDR2 are SGHAT and FQNNGV. The length of the CDR3 is 14 residues. CDR3 sequence: CASSLRGTGQPQHF. In DNA form, the CDR3 reads TGTGCCAGCAGCTTACGAGGGACGGGCCAGCCCCAGCATTTT. Supplemented by reference TRBV11-2 and TRBJ1-5, the full variable domain reads EAGVAQSPRYKIIEKRQSVAFWCNPISGHATLYWYQQILGQGPKLLIQFQNNGVVDDSQLPKDRFSAERLKGVDSTLKIQPAKLEDSAVYLCASSLRGTGQPQHFGDGTRLSIL.

This clonotype was recorded at least ten times. The chain recombines TRBV7-2 with TRBJ2-7; 8 bases align to TRBD2. The length of the CDR3 is 14 residues. The trim removed 3 bases at V and 7 bases at J, leaving 8 bases unmatched. Germline CDR1 SGHTA, CDR2 FQGNSA. The CDR3 here is CASSLTSAREEQYF. The DNA of the CDR3 is TGTGCCAGCAGCTTGACTAGCGCCAGGGAGGAGCAGTACTTC.

This clonotype was recorded at least ten times. The chain uses TRBV12-3 or TRBV12-4 and TRBJ2-1; D is unresolved. V lost 5 bases and J lost 2, with 10 bases in between. The CDR3 is 14 residues long. CDR3 residues: CASSGLSTYNEQFF. The CDR3 nucleotides read TGTGCCAGCAGTGGGTTATCTACCTACAATGAGCAGTTCTTC.

This clonotype was seen more than once but under ten times. This chain links TRBV20-1 with TRBJ1-2, with TRBD1 matching 8 bases. V lost 6 bases to trimming and J lost 2 bases; unmatched junction nucleotides: 8. The CDR3 length is 14 residues. The V gene's germline CDR1 is DFQATT and CDR2 SNEGSKA (reference sequence). CDR3 loop: CSADTGGGNYGYTF. Here the CDR3 DNA reads TGCAGTGCCGATACAGGGGGGGGAAACTATGGCTACACCTTC.

The chain uses TRBV7-8 and TRBJ2-1; 11 positions agree with TRBD1. The V segment lost 5 bases and the J segment 6 bases; nucleotides outside the gene matches: 9. The CDR3 has 16 residues. Per germline, CDR1 SGHVS and CDR2 FQNEAQ. CDR3 sequence (DNA): TGTGCCAGCAGCCCCGGTACGGGGACAGGGGGCAATGAGCAGTTCTTC. Translating it yields CASSPGTGTGGNEQFF.

This clonotype was picked up many times. CDR3 in amino acids: CSARPDQGNPYEQYF. The CDR3 DNA reads TGCAGTGCTAGACCGGACCAGGGGAACCCCTACGAGCAGTACTTC. The chain joins TRBV20-1 to TRBJ2-7, with a weak D call TRBD1 (6 bases). Trimming left V 2 bases short and J 2 bases short, with 16 bases between. There are 15 residues in the CDR3. Germline CDR1 reads DFQATT; CDR2 reads SNEGSKA (reference sequence).

The V gene is TRBV5-8, the J gene TRBJ2-5, with TRBD2 identical over 9 bases. The CDR3 covers 17 residues. Looked up from germline, CDR1 is SGHTS and CDR2 is YDEGEE. Trimming at V came to 3 bases and at J to 2 bases, leaving 11 bases not matched to a gene. CDR3 nucleotides: TGTGCCAGCAGCTCGGGTTCAACTAGCGGGCTACAAGAGACCCAGTACTTC. It encodes CASSSGSTSGLQETQYF.